This T cell receptor beta chain was found in a study of graft-versus-host responses after intestinal transplantation. Of note for this clone: Its matching antigen is unknown.

Generated by immunoSEQ multiplex PCR, the TCRdb table keeps only in-frame clones and is missing some. The sample has 85,000 to 110,000 clones, roughly 93% seen once; the top ten hold 1.2%. Looked up from germline, CDR1 is MGHRA and CDR2 is YSYEKL. Trimming took 0 bases from V and 6 from J, leaving 11 bases between them. The CDR3 length is 14 residues. The sequencing used unstimulated CD8+ T cells sorted from spleen or lymph node cells, collected before intestinal transplant. The V gene is TRBV4-1, the J gene TRBJ1-1, with no clear D. The sequence came from a human donor who received an intestinal transplant. CDR3 amino acids: CASSQELRFAEAFF. The CDR3, as DNA: TGCGCCAGCAGCCAAGAACTTCGGTTCGCTGAAGCTTTCTTT.